Shown below are 28 T cell receptor beta chains from a single sample sequenced in a study of cytomegalovirus exposure and HLA in healthy donors. The PCR had 60 Vbeta and 13 Jbeta primers. TCRdb keeps only in-frame clones here, not all; method: immunoSEQ multiplex PCR. The sample has a few hundred thousand clones; just under 85% are singletons. The sequenced sample was PBMCs. The receptors derive from a woman between 40 and 50 years old in good health and CMV-seronegative.

This clone was seen a few times. The chain uses TRBV7-2 and TRBJ1-1; a weak D match, TRBD1 (5 bases). V lost 2 bases to trimming and J lost 7 bases, with 8 bases between them. The CDR3 covers 12 residues. CDR1 and CDR2 from the germline V gene are SGHTA and FQGNSA. The CDR3 is CASSLWGGEAFF. The CDR3 DNA sequence: TGTGCCAGCAGCTTATGGGGCGGTGAAGCTTTCTTT.

The V call is TRBV7-2, the J call TRBJ1-2, with TRBD1 matching over 8 bases. V gave up 3 bases and J gave up 6 bases; unmatched junction bases: 3. CDR1 SGHTA and CDR2 FQGNSA come from the germline V gene. CDR3 length equals 13 residues. CDR3 loop: CASSFGTGNGYTF. Written as DNA, the CDR3 is TGTGCCAGCAGCTTCGGGACAGGCAATGGCTACACCTTC.

The sample holds one count of this clone. The chain links TRBV11-3 to TRBJ2-1; TRBD2 aligns across 9 bases. This CDR3 has 15 amino acids. The trim removed 4 bases at V and 8 bases at J, leaving 9 bases unmatched. CDR1 and CDR2 (germline): SGHNT, YENEEA. CDR3 DNA: TGTGCCAGCAGCTGGACTAGCGTCGATGTGGATGAGCAGTTCTTC. It yields the protein CASSWTSVDVDEQFF.

The chain links TRBV18 to TRBJ2-2, with 12 bases fitting TRBD1. The CDR3 extends over 16 amino acids. The V and J ends lost 3 bases and 4 bases, in that order; junction bases with no gene match: 3. Germline V CDR1 and CDR2: KGHSH, LQKENI. The CDR3 DNA is TGTGCCAGCTCACCGGGACAGGGGGCGAGCACCGGGGAGCTGTTTTTT. Encoded protein: CASSPGQGASTGELFF.

The rearrangement joins TRBV25-1 to TRBJ2-3; 9 positions match TRBD1. V lost 11 bases, J lost 2 bases, and 5 bases stayed unmatched. From germline, CDR1 is MGHDK and CDR2 SYGVNS. The CDR3 consists of 13 residues. CDR3 in DNA: TGTGCCGTTGGGGACAGGGACACAGATACGCAGTATTTT. It specifies CAVGDRDTDTQYF. Complete variable domain (other parts from reference TRBV25-1 and TRBJ2-3): EADIYQTPRYLVIGTGKKITLECSQTMGHDKMYWYQQDPGMELHLIHYSYGVNSTEKGDLSSESTVSRIRTEHFPLTLESARPSHTSQYLCAVGDRDTDTQYFGPGTRLTVL.

This clone showed up just a few times. This rearrangement joins TRBV28 to TRBJ2-3; 7 nucleotides agree with TRBD2. In germline, CDR1 is MDHEN, CDR2 SYDVKM. Trimming removed 6 bases from V and 6 bases from J; junction bases left unmatched: 15. This CDR3 is 16 amino acids long. The CDR3 nucleotides are TGTGCCAGCAGCGTTCTATTTGCGCGGGGGATTGATACGCAGTATTTT. It yields the protein CASSVLFARGIDTQYF.

The table lists this clone with a count of one. The chain couples TRBV27 to TRBJ2-7, with 7 nucleotides matching TRBD2. V lost 7 bases, J lost 2 bases, and 17 bases stayed unmatched. Per germline, CDR1 MNHEY and CDR2 SMNVEV (reference sequence). This CDR3 spans 17 amino acids. This chain's CDR3 is CASTTRGVERGTYEQYF. The CDR3 bases are TGTGCCAGCACCACGAGGGGAGTCGAGCGGGGAACCTACGAGCAGTACTTC.

This clone showed up just a few times. The genes are TRBV28 and TRBJ2-1; TRBD2 might be the D (6 bases). CDR1 is MDHEN and CDR2 is SYDVKM in the germline V gene. The V end was cut by 4 bases, the J end by 2 bases, with 15 bases between. This CDR3 has 16 residues. In DNA, the CDR3 is TGTGCCAGCAGTTCGGTCTGGGGGGAAACCTACAATGAGCAGTTCTTC. This gives the protein CASSSVWGETYNEQFF.

This rearrangement joins TRBV7-3 to TRBJ2-1; 9 bases are shared with TRBD2. Germline CDR1 SGHTA, CDR2 FQGTGA. The CDR3 runs to 15 residues. V dropped 2 bases and J dropped 4; count of bases not matched to a gene: 3. The CDR3, as DNA: TGTGCCAGCAGCTTATCAGCGGGAGGTTACAATGAGCAGTTCTTC. It is translated as CASSLSAGGYNEQFF.

V and J are TRBV7-8 and TRBJ1-5, with TRBD1 matching 8 bases. The germline gives CDR1 SGHVS, CDR2 FQNEAQ. The J segment lost 8 bases and the V segment lost 0 bases, leaving 6 bases of the junction unmatched. The CDR3 has 15 residues. CDR3 protein: CASSLAGTGEEPQHF. CDR3 sequence (DNA): TGTGCCAGCAGCTTAGCTGGGACAGGAGAGGAGCCCCAGCATTTT.

This sequence joins TRBV5-8 and TRBJ2-7, with D unclear. Deletions cut 3 bases from V and 2 bases from J, with 9 bases between. Looked up from germline, CDR1 is SGHTS and CDR2 is YDEGEE. The CDR3 totals 13 residues. CDR3: CASSSRLTYEQYF. CDR3 DNA sequence: TGTGCCAGCAGCTCAAGACTCACCTACGAGCAGTACTTC.

CDR3 loop: CAARDGTTREQYF. CDR3 in DNA: TGTGCCGCCCGGGACGGGACTACGAGGGAGCAGTACTTC. The chain couples TRBV19 to TRBJ2-7, with 7 nucleotides matching TRBD2. Germline assignment: CDR1 LNHDA and CDR2 SQIVND (reference sequence). The CDR3 totals 13 residues. With 11 bases clipped from V and 7 bases from J, the junction kept 14 bases outside the gene matches.

The chain couples TRBV5-1 to TRBJ2-5; D is unresolved. Germline loops: CDR1 SGHRS, CDR2 YFSETQ. V gave up 2 bases and J gave up 1 base, with 3 bases separating them. The CDR3 contains 12 residues. CDR3 in amino acids: CASSFSQETQYF. In DNA, the CDR3 is TGCGCCAGCAGCTTCAGCCAAGAGACCCAGTACTTC.

This clone was counted a few times. This chain uses TRBV6-1 with TRBJ1-5; D gene ambiguous. Germline CDR1 MNHNS, CDR2 SASEGT. There are 15 residues in the CDR3. Trimming stripped 3 bases from V and 0 bases from J, with 9 bases between. CDR3: CASSDRRNSNQPQHF. The CDR3 coding sequence is TGTGCCAGCAGTGACAGGAGGAATAGCAATCAGCCCCAGCATTTT.

The genes are TRBV7-6 and TRBJ2-7; possibly TRBD1 for D (5 bases). Germline V gene sequence: CDR1 SGHVS, CDR2 FNYEAQ. The germline V and J ends were trimmed by 0 bases and 5 bases, with 11 bases remaining between them. The CDR3 is 14 residues long. CDR3 sequence: CASSLAPRAHEQYF. CDR3 in DNA: TGTGCCAGCAGCTTAGCGCCCAGGGCCCACGAGCAGTACTTC.

The chain recombines TRBV7-8 with TRBJ1-1; maybe TRBD1 (6 bases). CDR1 SGHVS and CDR2 FQNEAQ come from the germline V gene. CDR3 length equals 22 residues. The germline V and J ends were trimmed by 5 bases and 4 bases, with 38 bases remaining between them. CDR3 nucleotides: TGTGCCAGCAGCCGGGGATTGGTCGGGGCACATTCCCTAGTTGGGGGCGTCACTGAAGCTTTCTTT. As protein: CASSRGLVGAHSLVGGVTEAFF.

The chain employs TRBV2 and TRBJ1-2; D is perhaps TRBD1 (5 bases). The CDR3 spans 12 residues. Germline assignment: CDR1 SNHLY and CDR2 FYNNEI. The V gene lost 1 base and the J gene lost 14 bases, with 14 bases spanning the gap. The CDR3 region has the DNA TGTGCCAGCAGTGAAGAGGGGCAGGCCGGAACCTTC. Protein sequence: CASSEEGQAGTF.

The gene calls are TRBV13 and TRBJ2-7; TRBD2 matches 12 bases. This CDR3 has 16 residues. Germline values: CDR1 PRHDT, CDR2 FYEKMQ (reference sequence). V lost 5 bases to trimming and J lost 5 bases; unmatched junction nucleotides: 10. The CDR3 region has the DNA TGTGCCAGCAGCGCCCGACTAGCGGGGGCCCCCCACGAGCAGTACTTC. It codes for CASSARLAGAPHEQYF.

This chain connects TRBV27 to TRBJ1-2, with 8 bases fitting TRBD1. CDR3 length equals 13 residues. J lost 6 bases, V lost 5 bases, and 5 bases had no gene match. The germline V gene has CDR1 MNHEY and CDR2 SMNVEV (reference sequence). The CDR3 sequence is CASSQDRVNGYTF. The CDR3 nucleotides are TGTGCCAGCAGTCAGGACAGGGTGAATGGCTACACCTTC.

The chain has TRBV2 and TRBJ2-2; possible D gene TRBD2, 6 bases. Trimming shortened V by 1 base and J by 4 bases, and 10 bases separated the two germline ends. Germline CDR1 SNHLY, CDR2 FYNNEI. This CDR3 is built from 15 residues. In nucleotides, the CDR3 is TGTGCCAGCAGTGAAGGATTGGGGGGCACCGGGGAGCTGTTTTTT. Translated, it gives CASSEGLGGTGELFF.

The V call is TRBV6-1, the J call TRBJ1-4; D not certain. Germline CDR1 MNHNS, CDR2 SASEGT. This CDR3 comprises 15 residues. The germline V and J ends were trimmed by 5 bases and 0 bases, with 10 bases remaining between them. CDR3 region: CASSPAAATNEKLFF. CDR3 sequence (DNA): TGTGCCAGCAGTCCCGCGGCTGCAACTAATGAAAAACTGTTTTTT.

This clone was counted once. The chain joins TRBV4-3 to TRBJ1-2, with 7 bases fitting TRBD1. CDR1 and CDR2 from the germline V gene are LGHNA and YSLEER. The CDR3 runs 17 residues. J was trimmed by 1 base and V by 1 base; bases with no gene match: 9. The CDR3 reads CASSQGFRTGLNYGYTF. Written as DNA, the CDR3 is TGCGCCAGCAGCCAAGGTTTTAGGACAGGCCTTAACTATGGCTACACCTTC.

V gene TRBV5-1 combines with J gene TRBJ1-2; 7 nucleotides match TRBD1. The CDR3 length is 14 residues. Germline-derived CDR1 and CDR2 are SGHRS and YFSETQ. Trimming removed 5 bases from V and 7 bases from J; junction bases left unmatched: 11. The CDR3 region is CASSPLGTASGYTF. The CDR3 DNA reads as TGCGCCAGCAGTCCGCTCGGGACAGCAAGTGGCTACACCTTC.

The V call is TRBV30, the J call TRBJ2-1; no firm D call. The CDR3 covers 15 residues. CDR1 GTSNPN and CDR2 SVGIG come from the germline V gene (reference sequence). V lost 1 base to trimming and J lost 3 bases, with 13 bases between them. CDR3 sequence: CAWSEKRPIYNEQFF. CDR3 coding DNA: TGTGCCTGGAGTGAAAAGCGCCCAATCTACAATGAGCAGTTCTTC.

The chain uses TRBV18 and TRBJ1-5; TRBD1 agrees at 7 bases. Germline CDR1 reads KGHSH; CDR2 reads LQKENI. The CDR3 covers 14 residues. The V segment lost 1 base and the J segment 4 bases; nucleotides outside the gene matches: 1. The CDR3 protein is CASSPQGANQPQHF. Written as DNA, the CDR3 is TGTGCCAGCTCACCACAGGGGGCAAATCAGCCCCAGCATTTT. The variable domain in full, with the rest retrieved from reference TRBV18 and TRBJ1-5, is NAGVMQNPRHLVRRRGQEARLRCSPMKGHSHVYWYRQLPEEGLKFMVYLQKENIIDESGMPKERFSAEFPKEGPSILRIQQVVRGDSAAYFCASSPQGANQPQHFGDGTRLSIL.

This chain joins TRBV6-1 and TRBJ2-7; 7 bases are a match to TRBD1. The CDR3 is 14 residues long. Germline CDR1 reads MNHNS; CDR2 reads SASEGT. With V trimmed by 8 bases and J by 0 bases, 7 bases remained unmatched. This chain's CDR3 is CASGDRAYSYEQYF. The CDR3 DNA sequence: TGTGCCAGCGGAGACAGGGCCTACTCCTACGAGCAGTACTTC.

The chain recombines TRBV15 with TRBJ1-2; D perhaps matches TRBD1 (6 bases). The CDR3 has 15 amino acids. Germline CDR1 reads LNHNV; CDR2 reads YYDKDF (reference sequence). Trimming shortened V by 0 bases and J by 4 bases, and 12 bases separated the two germline ends. DNA of the CDR3: TGTGCCACCAGCAGAGATAAGAACAGGGCCTATGGCTACACCTTC. It yields the protein CATSRDKNRAYGYTF.

V usage is TRBV6-5 and J usage is TRBJ2-5; 7 bases are shared with TRBD2. Per germline, CDR1 MNHEY and CDR2 SVGAGI. The CDR3 runs 13 residues. The ends lost 6 bases at V and 1 base at J; junction bases unmatched: 2. This CDR3 is CASSRGGQETQYF. The CDR3 coding sequence is TGTGCCAGCAGCCGCGGGGGCCAAGAGACCCAGTACTTC.